A single sample gave rise to the 27 T cell receptor beta chains below, sequenced in a study. MiXCR, applied by TCRdb to the RT-PCR reads, yields one record per CDR3 protein. The sample lists about 680,000 distinct CDR3 sequences; 14% were seen once. The sample taken for sequencing was memory CD4+ T cells from blood. These receptors all stem from a female donor in good health, serving as a healthy control.

This sequence joins TRBV6-2 or TRBV6-3 and TRBJ1-2; D not certain. The V and J ends lost 4 bases and 5 bases respectively, with 5 bases between them. The germline gives CDR1 MNHEY, CDR2 SVGEGT. The CDR3 totals 11 residues. This chain's CDR3 is CASSFLYGYTF. In DNA, the CDR3 is TGTGCCAGCAGTTTCCTATATGGCTACACCTTC.

This clonotype was seen a handful of times. The rearrangement uses TRBV24-1 and TRBJ2-1, with 8 bases aligning to TRBD2. The CDR3 extends over 16 amino acids. The junction had 9 bases not matched to a gene; V was cut back by 6 bases and J by 3 bases. Germline V gene sequence: CDR1 KGHDR, CDR2 SFDVKD. CDR3 region: CATSSSSGSIYNEQFF. The DNA for the CDR3 is TGTGCCACCAGTTCGTCCAGCGGGAGCATCTACAATGAGCAGTTCTTC.

The V call is TRBV6-2 or TRBV6-3, the J call TRBJ2-4; 7 nucleotides agree with TRBD1. V shed 2 bases, J shed 0 bases, and the junction held 7 bases outside the gene matches. This CDR3 is 17 amino acids long. The V gene's germline CDR1 is MNHEY and CDR2 SVGEGT. The DNA for the CDR3 is TGTGCCAGCAGTTACCTTCGGACAGGACTAGCCAAAAACATTCAGTACTTC. Its protein is CASSYLRTGLAKNIQYF.

The chain employs TRBV7-9 and TRBJ1-2; D remains ambiguous. Germline V lookup: CDR1 SEHNR, CDR2 FQNEAQ (reference sequence). V was cut by 6 bases and J by 0 bases, with 14 bases left in between. CDR3 length equals 15 residues. The CDR3: CASRGPASANYGYTF. CDR3 DNA: TGTGCCAGCAGGGGCCCGGCGTCAGCTAACTATGGCTACACCTTC.

This clonotype was seen only a few times. CDR3 nucleotides: TGTGCCAGCAGTACATTATTCGGGAACAATCAGCCCCAGCATTTT. It codes for CASSTLFGNNQPQHF. The V and J genes are TRBV12-3 or TRBV12-4 and TRBJ1-5, with unresolved D. CDR3 length equals 15 residues. Trimming took 5 bases from V and 3 from J, leaving 14 bases between them.

Only a few counts were recorded for this clonotype. This rearrangement joins TRBV6-5 to TRBJ1-2; 11 nucleotides line up with TRBD1. CDR1 and CDR2 (germline): MNHEY, SVGAGI. Trimming at V came to 6 bases and at J to 7 bases, leaving 13 bases not matched to a gene. The CDR3 contains 16 residues. CDR3 in DNA: TGTGCCAGCAGCTACAACGGGGACAGGGGGAAAGCTGGCTACACCTTC. This codes for CASSYNGDRGKAGYTF.

This clonotype appeared many times. The chain couples TRBV5-7 to TRBJ2-5; tentative D call: TRBD1 (6 bases). TRBV5-7 is placed among ORFs of uncertain function. CDR3 length: 18 amino acids. Trimming stripped 3 bases from V and 3 bases from J, with 24 bases between. As DNA, the CDR3 is TGTGCCAGCAGCTCCACAGGGCTGGGCCGTTGGGGAGAAGAGACCCAGTACTTC. The encoded protein is CASSSTGLGRWGEETQYF.

In its sample, this clonotype was seen a few times. The genes are TRBV3-1 and TRBJ1-1; no clear D gene. The CDR3 spans 15 residues. In germline, CDR1 is LGHDT, CDR2 YNNKEL (reference sequence). V gave up 0 bases and J gave up 4 bases, with 12 bases separating them. CDR3 nucleotides: TGTGCCAGCAGCCAAGACTTTAGGCCGGCCACTGAAGCTTTCTTT. Its translation is CASSQDFRPATEAFF. Filled out from reference TRBV3-1 and TRBJ1-1, the complete variable domain reads DTAVSQTPKYLVTQMGNDKSIKCEQNLGHDTMYWYKQDSKKFLKIMFSYNNKELIINETVPNRFSPKSPDKAHLNLHINSLELGDSAVYFCASSQDFRPATEAFFGQGTRLTVV.

This rearrangement joins TRBV20-1 to TRBJ2-3; the D call may be TRBD1 or TRBD2 (6 bases each). The CDR3 has 16 residues. Germline lookup yields CDR1 DFQATT and CDR2 SNEGSKA (reference sequence). Trimming took 6 bases from V and 5 from J, leaving 24 bases between them. The CDR3 DNA reads as TGCAGTGCCACGTATGGTACCGGGGGCCAGAGAGATACGCAGTATTTT. Protein: CSATYGTGGQRDTQYF.

The table lists this clonotype with many counts. The rearrangement uses TRBV12-3 or TRBV12-4 and TRBJ2-2; no reliable D call. V was pared by 3 bases and J by 7 bases, with 6 bases between. This CDR3 has 12 residues. CDR3 protein: CASSFVDGELFF. DNA of the CDR3: TGTGCCAGCAGTTTTGTCGACGGGGAGCTGTTTTTT.

This clonotype occurred many times. The J gene is TRBJ2-2, the V gene TRBV9; D unclear. Trimming stripped 0 bases from V and 0 bases from J, with 3 bases between. This CDR3 comprises 14 residues. The germline V gene has CDR1 SGDLS and CDR2 YYNGEE. The CDR3 here is CASSVASNTGELFF. The DNA for the CDR3 is TGTGCCAGCAGCGTAGCGTCGAACACCGGGGAGCTGTTTTTT.

This sequence joins TRBV10-3 and TRBJ1-5; D is uncertain. The CDR3 loop spans 14 amino acids. CDR1 is ENHRY and CDR2 is SYGVKD in the germline V gene. Trimming took off 3 bases at V and 5 bases at J, with 11 bases between the two ends. The CDR3 protein is CAISDLAGDQPQHF. As DNA, the CDR3 is TGTGCCATCAGTGATCTGGCCGGGGATCAGCCCCAGCATTTT.

This clonotype showed up many times. J is TRBJ1-1 and V is TRBV10-3; 7 nucleotides align to TRBD1. Germline CDR1 and CDR2: ENHRY and SYGVKD. V was pared by 0 bases and J by 1 base, with 2 bases of the junction left unmatched. The CDR3 consists of 15 residues. CDR3 in DNA: TGTGCCATCAGTGAGTCCCGGACAGGGAACACTGAAGCTTTCTTT. Translating gives CAISESRTGNTEAFF.

The J gene is TRBJ2-3, the V gene TRBV12-3 or TRBV12-4, with D possibly being TRBD2 (5 bases). This CDR3 contains 14 residues. With 6 bases removed from V and 6 bases from J, the gap between germline ends came to 16 bases. The CDR3 DNA follows: TGTGCCAGCAGCCCCCGGACTTCCGTGGATACGCAGTATTTT. As protein: CASSPRTSVDTQYF.

This clonotype was seen a handful of times. The chain is built from TRBV12-3 or TRBV12-4 and TRBJ2-1, with D tentatively TRBD1 (5 bases). The CDR3 is 15 residues long. Trimming shortened V by 5 bases and J by 6 bases, and 17 bases separated the two germline ends. CDR3 residues: CASSPHQGSVNEQFF. CDR3 coding DNA: TGTGCCAGCAGTCCACACCAGGGCAGTGTCAATGAGCAGTTCTTC.

This clonotype was detected a few times. The chain employs TRBV7-2 and TRBJ2-3; D is unclear. Trimming left V 5 bases short and J 0 bases short, with 12 bases between. Germline-derived CDR1 and CDR2 are SGHTA and FQGNSA. CDR3 size: 15 residues. This CDR3 is CASSVARFSTDTQYF. The DNA for the CDR3 is TGTGCCAGCAGCGTCGCGAGGTTTAGCACAGATACGCAGTATTTT.

The chain recombines TRBV20-1 with TRBJ2-5; D gene ambiguous. V was clipped by 2 bases and J by 4 bases, with 5 bases between them. The CDR3 is 11 amino acids. Per germline, CDR1 DFQATT and CDR2 SNEGSKA (reference sequence). CDR3 DNA: TGCAGTGCTAGACACGGAGAGACCCAGTACTTC. This translates into CSARHGETQYF.

This clonotype was detected a few times. The rearrangement uses TRBV6-5 and TRBJ2-4; 7 nucleotides agree with TRBD2. CDR3 length: 14 residues. Germline CDR1 and CDR2: MNHEY and SVGAGI. After removal of 2 bases from V and 14 bases from J, the junction contained 12 bases not matched to a gene. This chain's CDR3 is CASSYGAGADLKYF. CDR3 bases: TGTGCCAGCAGTTACGGGGCGGGAGCGGATTTAAAGTACTTC.

In DNA, the CDR3 is TGTGCCAGCAGCGTAGTGGATACTCACAATGAGCAGTTCTTC. This translates into CASSVVDTHNEQFF. The genes are TRBV9 and TRBJ2-1; D remains ambiguous. The CDR3 contains 14 residues. CDR1 SGDLS and CDR2 YYNGEE come from the germline V gene. V was cut by 0 bases and J by 5 bases, with 9 bases left in between.

The chain carries TRBV6-5 and TRBJ2-6; D gene uncertain. Germline V gives CDR1 MNHEY, CDR2 SVGAGI. CDR3 length: 19 amino acids. V lost 2 bases, J lost 3 bases, and 20 bases lay in between. The CDR3 protein is CASSYGTAFRPGGANVLTF. The CDR3 DNA reads TGTGCCAGCAGTTACGGAACAGCCTTCCGCCCGGGTGGGGCCAACGTCCTGACTTTC.

The chain couples TRBV24-1 to TRBJ2-1; D is possibly TRBD2 (6 bases). The CDR3 is 15 residues long. From germline, CDR1 is KGHDR and CDR2 SFDVKD. V lost 9 bases and J 6 bases, leaving 20 bases between the germline ends. This chain's CDR3 is CATSSWEVNINEQFF. In DNA form, the CDR3 reads TGTGCCACCTCTTCCTGGGAGGTCAATATCAATGAGCAGTTCTTC.

In this sample, this clonotype turned up many times. The rearrangement uses TRBV10-3 and TRBJ2-1; D call uncertain. The CDR3 contains 14 residues. V was cut by 10 bases and J by 0 bases, with 13 bases left in between. The germline gives CDR1 ENHRY, CDR2 SYGVKD. CDR3: CATSPSSSYNEQFF. CDR3 in DNA: TGTGCCACGAGTCCCTCGAGCTCCTACAATGAGCAGTTCTTC.

Only a few counts were recorded for this clonotype. The rearrangement joins TRBV20-1 to TRBJ2-1; TRBD2 agrees at 8 bases. Germline V gene sequence: CDR1 DFQATT, CDR2 SNEGSKA (reference sequence). The CDR3 sequence is 16 residues long. The J segment lost 0 bases and the V segment lost 6 bases, leaving 10 bases of the junction unmatched. The CDR3 DNA follows: TGCAGTGCCCAGAGTCTCCGGGAGGGCTCCTACAATGAGCAGTTCTTC. It yields the protein CSAQSLREGSYNEQFF.

V is TRBV27 and J is TRBJ1-4; D call uncertain. Germline V gives CDR1 MNHEY, CDR2 SMNVEV (reference sequence). There are 14 residues in the CDR3. V was clipped by 5 bases and J by 8 bases, with 15 bases between them. CDR3 bases: TGTGCCAGCAGTCCTCGGGATGGTCGGGAAAAACTGTTTTTT. Its translation: CASSPRDGREKLFF.

The chain recombines TRBV30 with TRBJ1-2, with 8 bases matching TRBD1. Germline V lookup: CDR1 GTSNPN, CDR2 SVGIG (reference sequence). The length of the CDR3 is 13 residues. V gave up 1 base and J gave up 6 bases; unmatched junction bases: 4. The CDR3: CAWSAGQGNGYTF. The CDR3 region has the DNA TGTGCCTGGAGTGCTGGACAGGGTAATGGCTACACCTTC.

The genes are TRBV27 and TRBJ1-4; D remains unclear. This CDR3 contains 17 residues. The V gene lost 0 bases and the J gene lost 1 base, with 12 bases spanning the gap. Germline V lookup: CDR1 MNHEY, CDR2 SMNVEV (reference sequence). The CDR3 loop reads CASSLSPPGLTNEKLFF. Written as DNA, the CDR3 is TGTGCCAGCAGTTTATCGCCCCCCGGGCTAACTAATGAAAAACTGTTTTTT.

The chain recombines TRBV7-9 with TRBJ2-3, with unresolved D. V shed 5 bases and J shed 6 bases, with 12 bases lying between them. Germline CDR1 and CDR2: SEHNR and FQNEAQ (reference sequence). The CDR3 length is 13 residues. CDR3 sequence (DNA): TGTGCCAGCAGCCAGATAGGGTCCGATACGCAGTATTTT. Residues: CASSQIGSDTQYF.